This T cell receptor (beta chain) was found in a study of T-cell reconstitution after alpha-beta-depleted transplantation in children. The table lists this clonotype with a count of one. Its antigen is undetermined. Study-wide points: As was reported, about two months after transplant, alpha-beta T cells came from several hundred expanded graft clones.

V was pared by 5 bases and J by 10 bases, with 18 bases between. The CDR3 is made up of 14 amino acids. The germline V gene has CDR1 SEHNR and CDR2 FQNEAQ (reference sequence). Unique molecular identifiers were used in preparing the TCRbeta library. TCRdb passed the PCR reads through MiXCR, listing each CDR3 protein once. This table has 490,000 or so distinct CDR3 sequences, about 11% appearing once. The source material was PBMCs, sampled before TCRalphabeta/CD19-depleted stem cell transplant. This TCR was sampled from a child younger than 10 with inherited bone marrow failure, due to receive a stem cell transplant. This sequence joins TRBV7-9 and TRBJ2-1; D is undetermined. This CDR3 is CASSPGLGCGEQFF. Here the CDR3 DNA reads TGTGCCAGCAGCCCCGGGCTAGGCTGCGGCGAGCAGTTCTTC. Together with reference TRBV7-9 and TRBJ2-1, the CDR3 gives the full variable domain: DTGVSQNPRHKITKRGQNVTFRCDPISEHNRLYWYRQTLGQGPEFLTYFQNEAQLEKSRLLSDRFSAERPKGSFSTLEIQRTEQGDSAMYLCASSPGLGCGEQFFGPGTRLTVL.